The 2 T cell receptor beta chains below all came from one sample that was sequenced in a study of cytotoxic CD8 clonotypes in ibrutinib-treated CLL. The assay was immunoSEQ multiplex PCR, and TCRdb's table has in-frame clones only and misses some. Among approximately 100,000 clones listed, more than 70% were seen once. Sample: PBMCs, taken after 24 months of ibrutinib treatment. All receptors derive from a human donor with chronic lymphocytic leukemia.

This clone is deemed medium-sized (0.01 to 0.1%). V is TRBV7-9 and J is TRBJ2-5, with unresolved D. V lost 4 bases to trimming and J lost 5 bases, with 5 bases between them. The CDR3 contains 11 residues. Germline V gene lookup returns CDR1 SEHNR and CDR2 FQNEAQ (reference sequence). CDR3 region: CASSSSETQYF. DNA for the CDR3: TGTGCCAGCAGCTCCTCTGAGACCCAGTACTTC.

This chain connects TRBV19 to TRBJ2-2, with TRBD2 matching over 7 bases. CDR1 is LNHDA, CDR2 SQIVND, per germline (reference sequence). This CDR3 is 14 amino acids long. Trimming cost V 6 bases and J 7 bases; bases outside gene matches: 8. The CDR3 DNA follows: TGTGCCAGTAGGCGGGGGTCTGGGAACGGGGAGCTGTTTTTT. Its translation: CASRRGSGNGELFF.